This TCR beta chain was recovered during a study of response to subunit inactivated influenza vaccine. Regarding the study as a whole: Each seasonal influenza vaccination, the authors suggested, recruits few new T cells.

Points on this clonotype: Its antigen remains unidentified.

Germline V gene sequence: CDR1 MNHNS, CDR2 SASEGT. V lost 0 bases and J lost 0, with 12 bases in between. CDR3 length equals 17 residues. One entry per CDR3 protein results from TCRdb running MiXCR on the RT-PCR reads. The table shows under 800,000 distinct CDR3 sequences, with approximately 15% occurring only once. The V gene is TRBV6-1, the J gene TRBJ1-3; the D is unclear. The sample here was PBMCs from blood, taken less than 15 days before vaccination. This TCR came from a man between 45 and 60 years old who received an inactivated influenza vaccine. The CDR3, as DNA: TGTGCCAGCAGTGAAGCGAGGCAGCCGTTCTCTGGAAACACCATATATTTT. Amino acids: CASSEARQPFSGNTIYF.